The TCR beta chain described here comes from a study of shared clonotypes between healthy human individuals. Points from the study as a whole: Sorted-subset sequencing was shown by rarefaction to be incomplete despite large depth.

Generated by immunoSEQ multiplex PCR, the TCRdb table keeps only in-frame clones and is missing some. The table records fewer than 3 million clones, around 92% of them present only once. Per germline, CDR1 KGHSH and CDR2 LQKENI. The CDR3 length is 18 residues. Trimming took off 3 bases at V and 4 bases at J, with 22 bases between the two ends. With regard to this clone: Its matching antigen is unknown.

Among the donors, all were Caucasian adults who lived in Nashville, Tennessee. Sequences were obtained from naive CD4+ T cells from PBMCs. Stated subset: CD45RA+ positively selected. This rearrangement joins TRBV18 to TRBJ1-5; D perhaps matches TRBD1 (6 bases). This sequence was found in a man aged 18 to 35 in good health. Some clones in this sample may be carry-over from other donors' samples. CDR3 protein: CASSPRYSPGENNQPQHF. CDR3 nucleotides: TGTGCCAGCTCACCCCGCTACTCCCCAGGGGAGAATAATCAGCCCCAGCATTTT.